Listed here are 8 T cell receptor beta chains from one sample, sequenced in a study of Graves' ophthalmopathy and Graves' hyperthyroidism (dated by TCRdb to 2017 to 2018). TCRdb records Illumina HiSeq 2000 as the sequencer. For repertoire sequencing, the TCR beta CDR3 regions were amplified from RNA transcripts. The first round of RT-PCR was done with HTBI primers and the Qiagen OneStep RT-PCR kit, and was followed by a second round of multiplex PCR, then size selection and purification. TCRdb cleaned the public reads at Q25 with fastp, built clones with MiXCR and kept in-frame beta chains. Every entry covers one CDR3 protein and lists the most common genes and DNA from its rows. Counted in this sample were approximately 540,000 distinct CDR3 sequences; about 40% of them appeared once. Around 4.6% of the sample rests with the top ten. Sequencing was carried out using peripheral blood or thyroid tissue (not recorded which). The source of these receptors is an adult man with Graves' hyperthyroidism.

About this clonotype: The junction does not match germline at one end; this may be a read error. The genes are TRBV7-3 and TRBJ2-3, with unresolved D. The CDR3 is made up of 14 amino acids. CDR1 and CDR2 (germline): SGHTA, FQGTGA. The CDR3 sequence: CASSLTPSTNTQYF. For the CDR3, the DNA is TGTGCCAGCAGCTTAACACCATCCACAAATACGCAGTATTTT.

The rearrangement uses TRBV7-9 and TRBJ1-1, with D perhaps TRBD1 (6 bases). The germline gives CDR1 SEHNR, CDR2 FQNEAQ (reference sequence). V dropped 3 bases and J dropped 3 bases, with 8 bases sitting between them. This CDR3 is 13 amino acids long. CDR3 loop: CASSFQGHTEAFF. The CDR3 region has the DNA TGTGCCAGCAGCTTCCAGGGGCACACTGAAGCTTTCTTT. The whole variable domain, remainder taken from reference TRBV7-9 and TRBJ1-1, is DTGVSQNPRHKITKRGQNVTFRCDPISEHNRLYWYRQTLGQGPEFLTYFQNEAQLEKSRLLSDRFSAERPKGSFSTLEIQRTEQGDSAMYLCASSFQGHTEAFFGQGTRLTVV.

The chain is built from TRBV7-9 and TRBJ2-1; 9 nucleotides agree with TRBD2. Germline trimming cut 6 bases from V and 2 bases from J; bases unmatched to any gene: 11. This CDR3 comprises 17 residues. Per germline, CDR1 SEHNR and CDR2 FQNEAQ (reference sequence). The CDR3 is CASRSYRGGGAYNEQFF. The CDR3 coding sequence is TGTGCCAGCAGGTCCTACCGAGGCGGGGGGGCCTACAATGAGCAGTTCTTC. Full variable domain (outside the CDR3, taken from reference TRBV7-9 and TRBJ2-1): DTGVSQNPRHKITKRGQNVTFRCDPISEHNRLYWYRQTLGQGPEFLTYFQNEAQLEKSRLLSDRFSAERPKGSFSTLEIQRTEQGDSAMYLCASRSYRGGGAYNEQFFGPGTRLTVL.

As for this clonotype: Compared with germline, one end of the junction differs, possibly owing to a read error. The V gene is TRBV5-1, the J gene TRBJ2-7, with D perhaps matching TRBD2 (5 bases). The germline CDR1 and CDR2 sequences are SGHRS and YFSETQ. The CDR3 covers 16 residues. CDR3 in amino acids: CASSLVSGPNTGELYF. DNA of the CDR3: TGCGCCAGCAGCTTGGTAAGCGGTCCTAACACCGGGGAGCTGTACTTC.

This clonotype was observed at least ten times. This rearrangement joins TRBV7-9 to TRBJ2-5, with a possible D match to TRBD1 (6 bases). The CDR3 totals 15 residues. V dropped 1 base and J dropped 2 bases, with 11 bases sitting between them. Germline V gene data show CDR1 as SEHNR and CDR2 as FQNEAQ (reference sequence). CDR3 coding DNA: TGTGCCAGCAGCTTAGGGGCGAGGGGGCAAGAGACCCAGTACTTC. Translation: CASSLGARGQETQYF.

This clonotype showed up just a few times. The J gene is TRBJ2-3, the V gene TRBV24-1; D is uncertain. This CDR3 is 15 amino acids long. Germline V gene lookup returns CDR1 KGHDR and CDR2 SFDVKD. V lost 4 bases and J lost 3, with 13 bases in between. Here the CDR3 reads CATSEVNDLTDTQYF. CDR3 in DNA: TGTGCCACCAGTGAGGTTAATGATTTAACAGATACGCAGTATTTT.

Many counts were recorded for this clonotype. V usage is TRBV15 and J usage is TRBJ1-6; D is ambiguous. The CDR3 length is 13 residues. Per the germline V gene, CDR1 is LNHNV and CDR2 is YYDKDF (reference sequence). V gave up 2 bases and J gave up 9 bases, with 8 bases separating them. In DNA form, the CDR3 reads TGTGCCACCAGCAGACTAGACGGTTCACCCCTCCACTTT. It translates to CATSRLDGSPLHF.

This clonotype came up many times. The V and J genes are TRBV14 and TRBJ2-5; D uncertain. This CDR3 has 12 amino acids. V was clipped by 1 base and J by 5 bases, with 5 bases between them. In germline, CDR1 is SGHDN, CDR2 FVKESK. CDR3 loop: CASSQARETQYF. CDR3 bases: TGTGCCAGCAGCCAAGCGCGGGAGACCCAGTACTTC.